This T cell receptor (beta chain) emerged from a study of cytomegalovirus exposure and HLA in healthy donors. This CDR3 contains 14 residues. V lost 0 bases and J lost 8, with 11 bases in between. Per germline, CDR1 SEHNR and CDR2 FQNEAQ (reference sequence). The primer mix had 60 Vbeta and 13 Jbeta primers. Some clones are missing from TCRdb's copy, which holds only in-frame ones; the method was immunoSEQ multiplex PCR. The sample yields about 100,000 clones, more than 65% seen once. This cohort consisted of healthy bone marrow donors. In this sample, this clone turned up a few times. Its specificity is not known. Study-wide results and limits: Earlier analysis yielded a pattern in which most TCR beta V segments were productive about 90% or about 30% of the time.

Sequenced input: PBMCs. V gene TRBV7-9 combines with J gene TRBJ1-3; D ambiguous. The TCR sequence derives from a man aged 25 to 40 in good health and CMV-seronegative. CDR3 nucleotide sequence: TGTGCCAGCAGCTTAGCTGGGATGGAGGACACCATATATTTT. Protein: CASSLAGMEDTIYF.